This T cell receptor beta chain was captured by sequencing in a study of blood T cell repertoires in COVID-19. For the study at large: Both acute and convalescent COVID-19 samples were obtained from the United States, Italy and Spain. Sources were T cells, B-cell-depleted T cells, or PBMCs; the material itself was cDNA or gDNA.

The CDR3 has 15 residues. Looked up from germline, CDR1 is SQVTM and CDR2 is ANQGSEA. V lost 5 bases, J lost 4 bases, and 11 bases stayed unmatched. Sequenced by immunoSEQ multiplex PCR; TCRdb stores in-frame clones only, minus some. The sample includes some 300,000 clones, more than 90% of them seen just once. Participant ages covered about 18 to 100 years across 20 to 25 US areas. V and J are TRBV29-1 and TRBJ1-5; the match to TRBD1 covers 7 bases. Sequenced material: PBMCs or T cells enriched from blood (not recorded which). The sequence was collected from a woman aged 30 to 39 who had been exposed to COVID-19. CDR3 protein: CSVSLQGRSNQPQHF. The CDR3 nucleotides are TGCAGCGTTTCCTTACAGGGGCGGTCGAATCAGCCCCAGCATTTT.